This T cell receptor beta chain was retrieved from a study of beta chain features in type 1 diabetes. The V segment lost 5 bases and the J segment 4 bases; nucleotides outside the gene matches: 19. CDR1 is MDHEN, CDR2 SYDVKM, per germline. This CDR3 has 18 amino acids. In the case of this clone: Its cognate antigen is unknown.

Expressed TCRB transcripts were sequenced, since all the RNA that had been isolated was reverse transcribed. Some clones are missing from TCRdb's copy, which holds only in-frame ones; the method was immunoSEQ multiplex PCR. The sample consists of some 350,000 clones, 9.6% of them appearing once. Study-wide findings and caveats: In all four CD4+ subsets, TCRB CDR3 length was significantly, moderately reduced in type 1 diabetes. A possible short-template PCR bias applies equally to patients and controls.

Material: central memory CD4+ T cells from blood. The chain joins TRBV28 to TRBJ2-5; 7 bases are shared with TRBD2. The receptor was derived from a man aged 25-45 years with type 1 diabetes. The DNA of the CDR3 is TGTGCCAGCAGTCCTAGGGATGGGAGGGGCCCGGGTTTAGAGACCCAGTACTTC. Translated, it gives CASSPRDGRGPGLETQYF.